This TCR beta chain was identified during a study of T cell responses to AZD1222 COVID-19 vaccine. Study results and caveats: Reports say nearly half of spike-specific TCRs go after unmutated variant regions. White British ancestry dominated among donors, who included more females, and clonal diversity was possibly underestimated. Seropositive status at baseline applied to only five or six AZD1222 recipients.

TCRdb's copy holds only in-frame clones and misses some; the assay was immunoSEQ multiplex PCR. The sample includes 60,000 to 75,000 clones, less than 90% of them seen just once. Comments on this clone: Its antigen is still unknown.

The CDR3 runs 12 residues. Trimming removed 6 bases at V and 7 bases at J, with 12 bases between. Germline V lookup: CDR1 SNHLY, CDR2 FYNNEI. The chain couples TRBV2 to TRBJ1-1, with D possibly matching TRBD1 (5 bases). The clonotype was recovered from an adult in good health. The specimen was peripheral blood, collected on day 0 of AZD1222 vaccination. CDR3 amino acids: CASSFGHIEAFF. CDR3 coding DNA: TGTGCCAGCAGCTTCGGACATATTGAAGCTTTCTTT.